This T cell receptor (beta chain) derives from a study of T cells in localized non-small cell lung cancer. Study-wide results and limits: Adjacent lung had a median roughly 50 of the 100 largest tumor clones. Adjacent uninvolved lung had the highest clonality, suggesting focused antigen responses.

Produced via immunoSEQ multiplex PCR; TCRdb's table is partial and in-frame only. The table shows 15,000 to 20,000 clones, with around 83% occurring only once. Deletions cut 8 bases from V and 5 bases from J, with 9 bases between. The CDR3 contains 12 residues. The germline gives CDR1 MNHEY, CDR2 SVGAGI. Comment on this clone: The target antigen is unknown.

This sample comprised peripheral blood, obtained before any cancer treatment. The chain carries TRBV6-5 and TRBJ2-2; D is undetermined. The receptor comes from a male donor aged 60 or older with stage III lung adenocarcinoma. The DNA of the CDR3 is TGTGCCAGCCGTAAGGAAACCGGGGAGCTGTTTTTT. This translates into CASRKETGELFF.